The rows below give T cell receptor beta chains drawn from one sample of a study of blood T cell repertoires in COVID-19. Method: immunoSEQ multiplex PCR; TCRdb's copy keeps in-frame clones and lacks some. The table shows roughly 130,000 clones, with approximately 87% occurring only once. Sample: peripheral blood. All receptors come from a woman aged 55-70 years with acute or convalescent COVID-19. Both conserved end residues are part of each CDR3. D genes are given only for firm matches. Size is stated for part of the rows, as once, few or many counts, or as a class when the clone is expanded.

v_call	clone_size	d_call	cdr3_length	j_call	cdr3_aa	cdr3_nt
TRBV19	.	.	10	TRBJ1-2	CASSRGGYTF	TGTGCCAGTAGCCGCGGGGGCTACACCTTC
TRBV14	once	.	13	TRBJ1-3	CASSQDRGNTIYF	TGTGCCAGCAGCCAAGATCGGGGGAACACCATATATTTT
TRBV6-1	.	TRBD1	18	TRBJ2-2	CASSEALRAGGATGELFF	TGTGCCAGCAGTGAAGCGCTTCGGGCAGGGGGCGCAACCGGGGAGCTGTTTTTT
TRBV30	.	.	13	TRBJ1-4	CAWSVRVGEKLFF	TGTGCCTGGAGTGTGCGGGTAGGCGAAAAACTGTTTTTT
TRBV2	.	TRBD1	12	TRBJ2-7	CASSGTGHEQYF	TGTGCCAGCAGTGGGACAGGGCACGAGCAGTACTTC
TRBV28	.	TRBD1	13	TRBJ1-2	CASRAGGAVGYTF	TGTGCCAGCAGAGCAGGGGGCGCAGTTGGCTACACCTTC
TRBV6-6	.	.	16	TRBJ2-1	CASSYYLRSSYNEQFF	TGTGCCAGCAGTTACTATCTGAGAAGCTCCTACAATGAGCAGTTCTTC
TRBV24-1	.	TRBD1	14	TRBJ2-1	CATSEWGTGNEQFF	TGTGCCACCAGTGAATGGGGGACAGGGAATGAGCAGTTCTTC
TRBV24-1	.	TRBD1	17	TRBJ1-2	CATSDFLPSGQGYGYTF	TGTGCCACCAGTGATTTTCTACCCTCGGGACAGGGGTATGGCTACACCTTC
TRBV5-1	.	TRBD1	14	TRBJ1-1	CASSIGQGVTEAFF	TGCGCCAGCAGCATTGGACAGGGTGTCACTGAAGCTTTCTTT
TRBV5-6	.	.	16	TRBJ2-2	CASSRDRRGYTGELFF	TGTGCCAGCAGCCGAGACCGCAGGGGTTACACCGGGGAGCTGTTTTTT
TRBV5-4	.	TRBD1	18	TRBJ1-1	CASSPRLTGTGKNTEAFF	TGTGCCAGCAGCCCCCGACTAACCGGGACAGGGAAAAACACTGAAGCTTTCTTT
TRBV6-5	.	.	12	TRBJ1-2	CASSPGGYGYTF	TGTGCCAGCAGCCCCGGGGGCTATGGCTACACCTTC
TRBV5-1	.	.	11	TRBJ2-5	CASMLEETQYF	TGCGCCAGCATGTTAGAAGAGACCCAGTACTTC
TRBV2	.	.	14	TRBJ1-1	CASSEALRGTEAFF	TGTGCCAGCAGTGAAGCGCTTCGAGGGACTGAAGCTTTCTTT
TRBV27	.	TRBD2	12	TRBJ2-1	CASRRLAEEQFF	TGTGCCAGCAGAAGGCTAGCGGAGGAGCAGTTCTTC
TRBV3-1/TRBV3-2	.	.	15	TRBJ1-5	CASSPVLYSNQPQHF	TGTGCCAGCAGCCCTGTACTATATAGCAATCAGCCCCAGCATTTT
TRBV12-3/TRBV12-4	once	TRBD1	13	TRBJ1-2	CASTSGQDYGYTF	TGTGCCAGCACCTCGGGACAGGACTATGGCTACACCTTC
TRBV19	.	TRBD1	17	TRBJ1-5	CASTTWGGTAQNQPQHF	TGTGCCAGTACTACATGGGGTGGGACAGCGCAAAATCAGCCCCAGCATTTT
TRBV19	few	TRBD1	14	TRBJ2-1	CASSRDRVNNEQFF	TGTGCCAGTAGTCGGGACAGGGTAAACAATGAGCAGTTCTTC
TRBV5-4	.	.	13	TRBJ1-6	CASSLDLNSPLHF	TGTGCCAGCAGCTTGGACCTAAATTCACCCCTCCACTTT
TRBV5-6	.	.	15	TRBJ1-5	CASSLRGLSNQPQHF	TGTGCCAGCAGCTTGAGGGGATTAAGCAATCAGCCCCAGCATTTT
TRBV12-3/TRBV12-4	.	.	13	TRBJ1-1	CASSDTGNFEAFF	TGTGCCAGCAGCGACACAGGGAACTTTGAAGCTTTCTTT
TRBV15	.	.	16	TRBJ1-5	CATSREGGLSNQPQHF	TGTGCCACCAGCAGAGAGGGGGGTCTCAGCAATCAGCCCCAGCATTTT
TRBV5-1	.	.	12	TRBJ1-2	CASRTDYYGYTF	TGCGCCAGCAGGACAGATTATTATGGCTACACCTTC
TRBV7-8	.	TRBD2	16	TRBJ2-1	CASSLDAGDSYNEQFF	TGTGCCAGCAGCTTAGATGCGGGGGACTCCTACAATGAGCAGTTCTTC